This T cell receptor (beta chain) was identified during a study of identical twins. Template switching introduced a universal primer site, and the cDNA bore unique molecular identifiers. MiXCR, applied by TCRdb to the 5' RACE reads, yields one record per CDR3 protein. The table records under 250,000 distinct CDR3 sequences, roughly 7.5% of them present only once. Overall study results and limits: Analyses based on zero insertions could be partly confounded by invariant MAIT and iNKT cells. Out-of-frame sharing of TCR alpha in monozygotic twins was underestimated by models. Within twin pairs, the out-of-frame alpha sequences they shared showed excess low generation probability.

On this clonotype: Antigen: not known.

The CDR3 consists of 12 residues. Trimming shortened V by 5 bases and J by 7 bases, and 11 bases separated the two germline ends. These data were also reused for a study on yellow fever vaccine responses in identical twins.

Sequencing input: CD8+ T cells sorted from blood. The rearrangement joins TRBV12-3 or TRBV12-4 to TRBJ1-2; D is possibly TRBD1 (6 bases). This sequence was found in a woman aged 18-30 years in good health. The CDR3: CASSPGGAGYTF. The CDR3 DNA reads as TGTGCCAGCAGTCCTGGGGGGGCTGGCTACACCTTC.